These T cell receptor beta chains were read from a single sample in a study of cytomegalovirus exposure and HLA in healthy donors. Assay: immunoSEQ multiplex PCR; the TCRdb copy retains only in-frame clones and omits some. The profile covers some 120,000 clones, with roughly 80% appearing a single time and more than 3% taken by the ten largest. Sequencing used PBMCs. The receptor source for this set is a male donor in good health and CMV-seronegative. CDR3s include the opening cysteine and the closing phenylalanine or tryptophan. The order of the fields is J gene, D gene, clone size, V gene, CDR3 DNA, CDR3 protein. The D gene is left open where the match is weak. The size field is filled for only some rows; it gives once, few, many or a size class.

j_call: TRBJ1-1; d_call: TRBD1; clone_size: few; v_call: TRBV19; cdr3_nt: TGTGCCAGTAGCCACAGGGGGCAGAACACTGAAGCTTTCTTT; cdr3_aa: CASSHRGQNTEAFF
j_call: TRBJ1-1; d_call: -; clone_size: -; v_call: TRBV5-6; cdr3_nt: TGTGCCAGCAGGAGCAAGACAAGACACACTGAAGCTTTCTTT; cdr3_aa: CASRSKTRHTEAFF
j_call: TRBJ2-5; d_call: -; clone_size: once; v_call: TRBV13; cdr3_nt: TGTGCCAGCAGCTTAGGCCTTCGATGGGGGGAGGTAGAGACCCAGTACTTC; cdr3_aa: CASSLGLRWGEVETQYF
j_call: TRBJ1-2; d_call: TRBD1; clone_size: few; v_call: TRBV14; cdr3_nt: TGTGCCAGCAGCCAAGGGTCCCGGACAGGACTCTATGGTGGCTACACCTTC; cdr3_aa: CASSQGSRTGLYGGYTF
j_call: TRBJ1-1; d_call: -; clone_size: few; v_call: TRBV30; cdr3_nt: TGTGCCTGGAGTATGGGGGGAGGTGAAGCTTTCTTT; cdr3_aa: CAWSMGGGEAFF
j_call: TRBJ1-2; d_call: -; clone_size: -; v_call: TRBV14; cdr3_nt: TGTGCCAGCAGCCAAGCCACAAGGGGGTTCTATGGCTACACCTTC; cdr3_aa: CASSQATRGFYGYTF
j_call: TRBJ1-1; d_call: -; clone_size: -; v_call: TRBV6-6; cdr3_nt: TGTGCCAGCAGAGGTCCGGGGGGAGGGAACACTGAAGCCTTCTTT; cdr3_aa: CASRGPGGGNTEAFF
j_call: TRBJ2-1; d_call: -; clone_size: -; v_call: TRBV29-1; cdr3_nt: TGCAGCGCCCCGTTAGGGGGTGTGGGTGAGCAGTTCTTC; cdr3_aa: CSAPLGGVGEQFF
j_call: TRBJ2-2; d_call: TRBD1; clone_size: -; v_call: TRBV27; cdr3_nt: TGTGCCAGCTGCAGGCAGGGGGCCCCCACCGGGGAGCTGTTTTTT; cdr3_aa: CASCRQGAPTGELFF
j_call: TRBJ2-7; d_call: -; clone_size: -; v_call: TRBV19; cdr3_nt: TGTGCCAGTAGTGAGGGCTACGAGCAGTACTTC; cdr3_aa: CASSEGYEQYF
j_call: TRBJ1-1; d_call: TRBD1; clone_size: -; v_call: TRBV2; cdr3_nt: TGTGCCAGCAGAAGGGGACAGGGGATCACTGAAGCTTTCTTT; cdr3_aa: CASRRGQGITEAFF
j_call: TRBJ1-2; d_call: -; clone_size: -; v_call: TRBV5-4; cdr3_nt: TGTGCCAGCAGCTTTTGGCGGAGATCTAACTATGGCTACACCTTC; cdr3_aa: CASSFWRRSNYGYTF
j_call: TRBJ2-5; d_call: -; clone_size: -; v_call: TRBV18; cdr3_nt: TGTGCCAGCTCACCATACAAGGAGGAGACCCAGTACTTC; cdr3_aa: CASSPYKEETQYF
j_call: TRBJ2-2; d_call: TRBD2; clone_size: -; v_call: TRBV4-2; cdr3_nt: TGTGCCAGCAGGGACCCTAGCGGGGGGGCTAACACCGGGGAGCTGTTTTTT; cdr3_aa: CASRDPSGGANTGELFF
j_call: TRBJ2-7; d_call: -; clone_size: few; v_call: TRBV2; cdr3_nt: TGTGCCAGCAGGAACAGGGTCGAGCAGTACTTC; cdr3_aa: CASRNRVEQYF